Listed below are T cell receptor beta chains from one sample, sequenced in a study of blood T cell repertoires in COVID-19. The protocol was immunoSEQ multiplex PCR, while the TCRdb copy is restricted to in-frame clones and leaves out a portion. The sample contains about 170,000 clones, approximately 80% of which appear only once. What was sequenced was peripheral blood. The receptors stem from a woman in her forties with COVID-19, enrolled during active disease. Both conserved end residues are part of each CDR3. Fields, in order: J gene, D gene, clone size, V gene, CDR3 DNA, CDR3 protein. A D gene is named only where the DNA matches it firmly. Expanded clones are given a class, and other clones once, few, many or no size at all.

TRBJ1-5,-,few,TRBV7-9,TGTGCCAGCAGCTTCGCAGGAACTAATCAGCCCCAGCATTTT,CASSFAGTNQPQHF
TRBJ2-5,-,-,TRBV5-5,TGTGCCAGCAGCTTTGAGCGTCCTCTTGCGGCTTTAGCCCGCGGGGAGACCCAGTACTTC,CASSFERPLAALARGETQYF
TRBJ2-1,TRBD2,once,TRBV19,TGTGCCAGTAAGAATTCTCCGGGACTAGCGGCCAATGAGCAGTTCTTC,CASKNSPGLAANEQFF
TRBJ2-2,-,-,TRBV9,TGTGCCAGCAGCGTAGGAGCGGCCTTGAACACCGGGGAGCTGTTTTTT,CASSVGAALNTGELFF
TRBJ2-4,TRBD2,-,TRBV27,TGTGCCAGTCGTGGACTAGCGGGCCTAGCCAAAAACATTCAGTACTTC,CASRGLAGLAKNIQYF
TRBJ2-5,TRBD1,-,TRBV6-5,TGTGCCAGCAGCCCGGGACAGGGATGGAAGACCCAGTACTTC,CASSPGQGWKTQYF
TRBJ2-4,TRBD2,few,TRBV6-1,TGTGCCAGCAGTGCCACCGGACTAGCGGGGTCAGCCAAAAACATTCAGTACTTC,CASSATGLAGSAKNIQYF
TRBJ1-5,-,-,TRBV19,TGTGCCAGTAGTATTCCTTCCCGCAGGGTAGGCCAGCCCCAGCATTTT,CASSIPSRRVGQPQHF
TRBJ2-7,TRBD2,-,TRBV28,TGTGCCAGCAGAGAATGGGGTGCGGGAGGGCATACGGAGCAGTACTTC,CASREWGAGGHTEQYF
TRBJ1-4,-,-,TRBV18,TGTGCCAGCTCACCACAGCAAACTAATGAAAAACTGTTTTTT,CASSPQQTNEKLFF
TRBJ2-1,TRBD2,-,TRBV7-9,TGTGCCAGCAGCCAGGGACTAGGGGAACAGTTCTTC,CASSQGLGEQFF
TRBJ2-2,TRBD2,few,TRBV6-9,TGTGCCACCCGGGGGCTAGCGGGTTACACCGGGGAGCTGTTTTTT,CATRGLAGYTGELFF
TRBJ1-2,TRBD1,-,TRBV11-2,TGTGCCAGCAGCCCCCGCCTGGTCCCGGGACAGGGGAACTATGGCTACACCTTC,CASSPRLVPGQGNYGYTF
TRBJ2-1,-,once,TRBV2,TGTGCCAGCAGTGTCCAAGGAGCGGGACAGGCCTACAATGAGCAGTTCTTC,CASSVQGAGQAYNEQFF
TRBJ2-1,TRBD2,-,TRBV5-6,TGTGCCAGCAGCCCTTATAACTCGCGGGGGGGCCAGAATGAGCAGTTCTTC,CASSPYNSRGGQNEQFF
TRBJ2-7,-,-,TRBV14,TGTGCCAGCAGCCACGATAGTTGGGAGCAGTACTTC,CASSHDSWEQYF
TRBJ2-1,-,once,TRBV24-1,TGTGCCACCAGTGACCCCAGGGCCCTCAATGAGCAGTTCTTC,CATSDPRALNEQFF
TRBJ2-3,TRBD2,-,TRBV30,TGTGCCTGGAGTCTACTAGCGAGCTCAGATACGCAGTATTTT,CAWSLLASSDTQYF
TRBJ2-5,TRBD1,-,TRBV29-1,TGCAGCGTTGAAGTAAACAGGGGGCCCCAAGAGACCCAGTACTTC,CSVEVNRGPQETQYF
TRBJ2-7,-,-,TRBV4-1,TGCGCCAGCAGCCAAGACCGCGGGCAAAGCTCCTACGAGCAGTACTTC,CASSQDRGQSSYEQYF
TRBJ1-6,-,once,TRBV11-2,TGTGCCAGCAGCTTAGAGGGCAGCGGGGATTCACCCCTCCACTTT,CASSLEGSGDSPLHF
TRBJ1-1,TRBD1,few,TRBV5-6,TGTGCCAGCAGCAAGACAGGGCCGAACACTGAAGCTTTCTTT,CASSKTGPNTEAFF
TRBJ1-3,TRBD1,-,TRBV6-5,TGTGCCAGCAGTCCCGGGACAGCCTCTGGAAACACCATATATTTT,CASSPGTASGNTIYF
TRBJ2-3,TRBD2,-,TRBV2,TGTGCCAGCAGTGATGGCGGGGGGGCGAGGAGTACGCAGTATTTT,CASSDGGGARSTQYF
TRBJ2-1,-,-,TRBV2,TGTGCCAGCAGCTACCCGATTGAGTTCTTC,CASSYPIEFF
TRBJ2-3,TRBD2,-,TRBV4-1,TGCGCCAGCAGCCAAGATTCGGGAGGGCGGGGTAGCACAGATACGCAGTATTTT,CASSQDSGGRGSTDTQYF
TRBJ2-1,-,few,TRBV28,TGTGCCAGCACCTCGGGACACCGAGGTGAGCAGTTCTTC,CASTSGHRGEQFF
TRBJ1-4,TRBD1,many,TRBV7-9,TGTGCCAGCAGCTTACCCCCCAGGGGGAAAAATGAAAAACTGTTTTTT,CASSLPPRGKNEKLFF
TRBJ2-5,-,-,TRBV21-1,TGTGCCAGCAGCCGCCGTCTGGACAGGCGGGACCGAGAGACCCAGTACTTC,CASSRRLDRRDRETQYF
TRBJ1-1,-,-,TRBV7-9,TGTGCCAGCAGACAACCCAACACTGAAGCTTTCTTT,CASRQPNTEAFF
TRBJ2-1,TRBD2,-,TRBV19,TGTGCCAGTAGTATCCGGAGCGGGAGTTACGATGAGCAGTTCTTC,CASSIRSGSYDEQFF
TRBJ1-1,-,-,TRBV5-4,TGTGCCAGCAGCTGGACAGCGAACACTGAAGCTTTCTTT,CASSWTANTEAFF
TRBJ2-1,-,-,TRBV9,TGTGCCAGCAGCCCTTTCTCTTCGGGGGTCAATGAGCAGTTCTTC,CASSPFSSGVNEQFF
TRBJ2-1,TRBD1,few,TRBV5-1,TGCGCCAGCAGCATGACAGGGGGCAATGAGCAGTTCTTC,CASSMTGGNEQFF
TRBJ2-1,-,many,TRBV11-2,TGTGCCAGCAGCGGAAGGTGGGGGGGGCCGACCGGGATCCATGAGCAGTTCTTC,CASSGRWGGPTGIHEQFF
TRBJ1-1,-,once,TRBV29-1,TGCAGCGTGAGACAGATTGCGAACACTGAAGCTTTCTTT,CSVRQIANTEAFF
TRBJ2-3,TRBD2,-,TRBV24-1,TGTGCCACCAGTGCCCCTCTAGCGGCCGACACAGATACGCAGTATTTT,CATSAPLAADTDTQYF
TRBJ1-1,-,few,TRBV25-1,TGTGCCAGCGAGGAGGGTGAAGCTTTCTTT,CASEEGEAFF
TRBJ2-5,TRBD2,-,TRBV9,TGTGCCAGCAGCAACCTGGGAGGGTTATATGAGACCCAGTACTTC,CASSNLGGLYETQYF
TRBJ2-2,-,-,TRBV15,TGTGCCACCAGCAGAGGGGCAGGGGTCGACACCGGGGAGCTGTTTTTT,CATSRGAGVDTGELFF
TRBJ1-5,TRBD1,-,TRBV5-8,TGTGCCAGCAGCTTCGTAGGGACAGGAATTCAGCCCCAGCATTTT,CASSFVGTGIQPQHF
TRBJ2-2,-,-,TRBV7-9,TGTGCCAGCAGCGCCACCCTAGTGACCGGGGAGCTGTTTTTT,CASSATLVTGELFF
TRBJ1-5,-,-,TRBV28,TGTGCCAGCAGTTTTCCCGGGACTGACCTAGAGCCCCAGCATTTT,CASSFPGTDLEPQHF
TRBJ1-5,-,few,TRBV6-6,TGTGCCAGCAGTTACATCTCCGGGGGACGGCCCCGTTCGTGGCATTTT,CASSYISGGRPRSWHF
TRBJ1-3,TRBD1,-,TRBV29-1,TGCAGCGCCAGTACCGGGACAGGGGACGGAAACACCATATATTTT,CSASTGTGDGNTIYF
TRBJ2-7,-,-,TRBV28,TGTGCCAGCAGTTTTCCGTCCTCCTTGCGGTGGGAGCAGTACTTC,CASSFPSSLRWEQYF
TRBJ1-2,TRBD1,-,TRBV27,TGTGCCAGCAGTCTCACAGGGGTACAGTTCAGTTCCGGCTACACCTTC,CASSLTGVQFSSGYTF
TRBJ1-1,TRBD1,-,TRBV9,TGTGCCAGCAGCGTGTCAGGGGGAAACACTGAAGCTTTCTTT,CASSVSGGNTEAFF
TRBJ2-1,-,-,TRBV11-3,TGTGCCAGCAGCTTAGGGACAACGGTTGAGCAGTTCTTC,CASSLGTTVEQFF
TRBJ2-5,-,-,TRBV5-4,TGTGCCAGCAGCTCTGGACTGGAAGAGACCCAGTACTTC,CASSSGLEETQYF